The text below deals with one TCR beta chain. The data were obtained in a study of post-analysis software for immune sequencing data. Built from TCR beta cDNA, the libraries had unique molecular identifiers in them. TCRdb reprocessed the PCR reads with MiXCR, giving one entry per CDR3 protein. The sample shows 740,000 or so distinct CDR3 sequences, approximately 53% of them seen only once. Sequenced: blood. The TCR originated in a girl between 5 and 17 years old with multiple sclerosis.

CDR3 sequence (DNA): TGTGCCAGCAGCCACGGTAGCGGGAGGGGCGACGAGCGGTACTTC. Protein product: CASSHGSGRGDERYF. V and J are TRBV3-1 and TRBJ2-5, with 11 nucleotides matching TRBD2. Germline V gene data show CDR1 as LGHDT and CDR2 as YNNKEL (reference sequence). The V gene end was trimmed by 3 bases and the J gene end by 13 bases; junction bases not matched to a gene: 13. This CDR3 region has 15 residues.